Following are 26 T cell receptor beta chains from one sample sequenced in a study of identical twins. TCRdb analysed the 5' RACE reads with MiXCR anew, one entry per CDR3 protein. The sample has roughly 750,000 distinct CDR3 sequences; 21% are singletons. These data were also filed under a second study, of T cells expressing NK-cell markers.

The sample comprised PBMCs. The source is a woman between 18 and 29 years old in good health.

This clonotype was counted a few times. CDR3 in DNA: TGCGCCAGCAGCTTGGCTCAGGGGAGGGTCGATGAGCAGTTCTTC. Protein product: CASSLAQGRVDEQFF. V is TRBV5-1 and J is TRBJ2-1; D perhaps matches TRBD2 (7 bases). The CDR3 spans 15 residues. Germline V CDR1 and CDR2: SGHRS, YFSETQ. Trimming took off 0 bases at V and 8 bases at J, with 15 bases between the two ends.

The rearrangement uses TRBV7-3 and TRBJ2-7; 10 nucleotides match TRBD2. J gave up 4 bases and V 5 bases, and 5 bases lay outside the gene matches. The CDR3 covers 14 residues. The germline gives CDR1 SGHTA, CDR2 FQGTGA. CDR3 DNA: TGTGCCAGCAGCCTACTAGCGGGACAATACGAGCAGTACTTC. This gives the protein CASSLLAGQYEQYF.

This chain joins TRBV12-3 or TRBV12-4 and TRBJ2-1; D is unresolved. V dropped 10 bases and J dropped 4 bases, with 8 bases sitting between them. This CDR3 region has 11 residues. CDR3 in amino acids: CATARYNEQFF. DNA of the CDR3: TGTGCCACCGCCCGATACAATGAGCAGTTCTTC.

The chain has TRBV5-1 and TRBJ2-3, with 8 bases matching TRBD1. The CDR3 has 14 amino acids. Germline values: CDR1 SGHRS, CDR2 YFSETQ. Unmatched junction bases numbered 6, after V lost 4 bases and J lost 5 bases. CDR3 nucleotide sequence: TGCGCCAGCAGCGTCGGACAGGGCGGAGATACGCAGTATTTT. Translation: CASSVGQGGDTQYF.

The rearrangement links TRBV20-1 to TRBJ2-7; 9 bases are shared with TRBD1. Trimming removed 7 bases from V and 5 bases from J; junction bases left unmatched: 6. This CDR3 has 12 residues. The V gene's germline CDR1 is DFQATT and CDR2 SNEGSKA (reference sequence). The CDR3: CSVPDRGNEQYF. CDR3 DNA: TGCAGTGTCCCGGACAGGGGTAACGAGCAGTACTTC.

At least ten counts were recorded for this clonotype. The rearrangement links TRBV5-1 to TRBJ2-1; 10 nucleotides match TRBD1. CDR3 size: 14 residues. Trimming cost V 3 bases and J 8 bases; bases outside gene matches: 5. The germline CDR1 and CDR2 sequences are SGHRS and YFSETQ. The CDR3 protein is CASSSRDRGDEQFF. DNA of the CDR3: TGCGCCAGCAGCTCCCGGGACAGGGGCGATGAGCAGTTCTTC.

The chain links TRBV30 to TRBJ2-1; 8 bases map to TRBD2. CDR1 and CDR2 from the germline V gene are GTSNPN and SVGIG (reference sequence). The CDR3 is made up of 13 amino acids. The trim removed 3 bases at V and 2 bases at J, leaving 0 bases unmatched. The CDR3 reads CAWRGLAYNEQFF. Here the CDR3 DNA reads TGTGCCTGGAGGGGACTAGCCTACAATGAGCAGTTCTTC.

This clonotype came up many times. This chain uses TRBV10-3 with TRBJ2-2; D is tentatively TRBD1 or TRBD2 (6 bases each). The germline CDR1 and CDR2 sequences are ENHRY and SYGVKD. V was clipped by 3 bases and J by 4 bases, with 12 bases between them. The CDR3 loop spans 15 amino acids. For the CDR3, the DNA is TGTGCCATCAGTGAAAGGGGGGAATTCACCGGGGAGCTGTTTTTT. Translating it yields CAISERGEFTGELFF.

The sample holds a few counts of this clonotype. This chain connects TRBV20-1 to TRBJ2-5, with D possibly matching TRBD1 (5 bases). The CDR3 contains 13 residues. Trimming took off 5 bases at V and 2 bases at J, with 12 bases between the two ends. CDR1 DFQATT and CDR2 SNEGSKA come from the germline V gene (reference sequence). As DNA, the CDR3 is TGCAGTGCTCACGGCAGGGTACAAGAGACCCAGTACTTC. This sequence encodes CSAHGRVQETQYF.

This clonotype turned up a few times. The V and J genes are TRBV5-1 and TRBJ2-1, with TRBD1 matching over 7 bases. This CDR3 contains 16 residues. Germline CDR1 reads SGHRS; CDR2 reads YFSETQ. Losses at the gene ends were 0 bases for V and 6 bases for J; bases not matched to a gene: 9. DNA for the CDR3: TGCGCCAGCAGCTTGGATGAGACAGGGTTCAGCAATGAGCAGTTCTTC. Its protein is CASSLDETGFSNEQFF.

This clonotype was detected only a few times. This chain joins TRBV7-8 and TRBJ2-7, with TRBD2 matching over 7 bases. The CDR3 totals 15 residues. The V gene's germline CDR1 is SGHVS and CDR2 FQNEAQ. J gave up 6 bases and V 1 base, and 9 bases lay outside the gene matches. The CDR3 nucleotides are TGTGCCAGCAGCTTAGTCCTAGCGGATTCGGGCGAGCAGTACTTC. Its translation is CASSLVLADSGEQYF.

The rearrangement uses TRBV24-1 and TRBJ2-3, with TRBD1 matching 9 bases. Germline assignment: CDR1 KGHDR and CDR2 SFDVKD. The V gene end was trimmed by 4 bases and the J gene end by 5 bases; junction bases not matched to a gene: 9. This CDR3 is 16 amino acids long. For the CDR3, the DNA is TGTGCCACCAGTGACCCCGGGACAGGGAAAGAAGATACGCAGTATTTT. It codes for CATSDPGTGKEDTQYF.

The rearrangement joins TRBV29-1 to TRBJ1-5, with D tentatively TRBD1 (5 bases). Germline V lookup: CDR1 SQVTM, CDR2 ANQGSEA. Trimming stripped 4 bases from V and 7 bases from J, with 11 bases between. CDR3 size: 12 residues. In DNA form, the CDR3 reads TGCAGCGTTGGGGTAAGGGGACAGCCCCAGCATTTT. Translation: CSVGVRGQPQHF.

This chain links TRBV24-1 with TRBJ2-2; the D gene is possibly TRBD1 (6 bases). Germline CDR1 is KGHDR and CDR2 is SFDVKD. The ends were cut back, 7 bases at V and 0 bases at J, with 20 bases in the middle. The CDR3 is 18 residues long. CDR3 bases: TGTGCCACCAGCGACAAAACAGTTAGGGGGACGAACACCGGGGAGCTGTTTTTT. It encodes CATSDKTVRGTNTGELFF.

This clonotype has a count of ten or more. CDR3: CATKGGLAQETQYF. The DNA of the CDR3 is TGTGCCACCAAAGGGGGACTAGCCCAAGAGACCCAGTACTTC. The rearrangement joins TRBV10-3 to TRBJ2-5, with 9 bases lining up with TRBD2. Germline values: CDR1 ENHRY, CDR2 SYGVKD. V lost 10 bases, J lost 1 base, and 7 bases stayed unmatched. The CDR3 has 14 residues.

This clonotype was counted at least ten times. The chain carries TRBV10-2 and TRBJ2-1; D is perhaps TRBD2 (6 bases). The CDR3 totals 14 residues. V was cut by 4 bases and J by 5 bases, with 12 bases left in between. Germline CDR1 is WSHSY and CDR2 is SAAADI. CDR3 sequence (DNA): TGCGCCAGCAGTGCTTCCGGGAGTAACAATGAGCAGTTCTTC. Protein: CASSASGSNNEQFF.

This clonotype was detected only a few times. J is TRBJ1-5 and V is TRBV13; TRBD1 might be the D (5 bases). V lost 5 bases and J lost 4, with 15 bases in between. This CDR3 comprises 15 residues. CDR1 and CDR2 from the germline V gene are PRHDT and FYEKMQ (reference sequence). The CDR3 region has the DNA TGTGCCAGCAGCACGACAGACGAGGAGAATCAGCCCCAGCATTTT. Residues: CASSTTDEENQPQHF. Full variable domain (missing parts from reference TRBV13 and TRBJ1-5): AAGVIQSPRHLIKEKRETATLKCYPIPRHDTVYWYQQGPGQDPQFLISFYEKMQSDKGSIPDRFSAQQFSDYHSELNMSSLELGDSALYFCASSTTDEENQPQHFGDGTRLSIL.

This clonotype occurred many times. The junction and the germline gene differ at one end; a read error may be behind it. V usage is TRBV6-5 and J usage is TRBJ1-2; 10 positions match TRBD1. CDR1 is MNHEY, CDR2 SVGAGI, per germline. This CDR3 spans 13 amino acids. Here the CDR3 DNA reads TGTGCCAGCAGTTACCCCGGGACAGGGGCCTCCATCTTC. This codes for CASSYPGTGASIF.

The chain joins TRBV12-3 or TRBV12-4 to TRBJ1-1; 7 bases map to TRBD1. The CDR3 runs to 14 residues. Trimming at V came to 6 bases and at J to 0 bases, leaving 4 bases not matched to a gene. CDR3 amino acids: CASRDRRMNTEAFF. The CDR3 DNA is TGTGCCAGCAGGGACAGGAGAATGAACACTGAAGCTTTCTTT.

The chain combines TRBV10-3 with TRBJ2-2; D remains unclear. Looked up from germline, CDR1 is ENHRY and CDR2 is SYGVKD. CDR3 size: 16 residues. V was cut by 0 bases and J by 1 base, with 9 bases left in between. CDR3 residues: CAISESRPVNTGELFF. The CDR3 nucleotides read TGTGCCATCAGTGAGTCGAGGCCGGTGAACACCGGGGAGCTGTTTTTT.

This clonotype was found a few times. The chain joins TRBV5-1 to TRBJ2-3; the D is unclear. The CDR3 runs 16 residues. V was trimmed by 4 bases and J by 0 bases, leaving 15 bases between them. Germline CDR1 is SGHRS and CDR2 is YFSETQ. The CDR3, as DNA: TGCGCCAGCAGCCCCCGGGCTGGTGCTAGCACAGATACGCAGTATTTT. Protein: CASSPRAGASTDTQYF.

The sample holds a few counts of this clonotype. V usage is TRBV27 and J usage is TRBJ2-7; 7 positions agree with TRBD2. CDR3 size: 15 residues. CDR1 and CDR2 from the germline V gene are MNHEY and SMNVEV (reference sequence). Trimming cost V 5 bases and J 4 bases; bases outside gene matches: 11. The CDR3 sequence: CASSPLGEGRYEQYF. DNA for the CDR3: TGTGCCAGCAGTCCCCTCGGGGAGGGGAGGTACGAGCAGTACTTC.

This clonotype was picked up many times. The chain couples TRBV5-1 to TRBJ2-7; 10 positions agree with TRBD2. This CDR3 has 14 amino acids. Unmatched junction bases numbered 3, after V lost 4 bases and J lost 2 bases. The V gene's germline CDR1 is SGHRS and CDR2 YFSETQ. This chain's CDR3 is CASSRTSGTYEQYF. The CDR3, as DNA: TGCGCCAGCAGCCGGACTAGCGGCACCTACGAGCAGTACTTC.

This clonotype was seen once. In DNA form, the CDR3 reads TGTGCCAGCAGCTTAGGAGGGATCTATGGCTACACCTTC. Encoded protein: CASSLGGIYGYTF. This sequence joins TRBV7-9 and TRBJ1-2; D ambiguous. Trimming stripped 1 base from V and 4 bases from J, with 7 bases between. The CDR3 is 13 amino acids. Germline values: CDR1 SEHNR, CDR2 FQNEAQ (reference sequence).

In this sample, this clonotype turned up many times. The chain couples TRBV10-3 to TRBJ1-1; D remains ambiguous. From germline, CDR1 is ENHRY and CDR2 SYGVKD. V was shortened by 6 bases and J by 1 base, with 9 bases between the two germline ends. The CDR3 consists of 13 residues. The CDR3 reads CAISNRPNTEAFF. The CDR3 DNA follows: TGTGCCATCAGCAACAGACCGAACACTGAAGCTTTCTTT.

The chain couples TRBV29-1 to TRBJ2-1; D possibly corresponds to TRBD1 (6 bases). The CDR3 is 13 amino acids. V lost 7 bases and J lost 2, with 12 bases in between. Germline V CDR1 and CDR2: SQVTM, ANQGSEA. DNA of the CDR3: TGCAGCGCCGATCGGACAGCCTACAATGAGCAGTTCTTC. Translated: CSADRTAYNEQFF.